This T cell receptor (beta chain) was identified during a study of T cells in Graves' hyperthyroidism and ophthalmopathy. This clonotype occurred a few times. TCR beta CDR3 regions were amplified from RNA. During a first-round RT-PCR of the TCR CDR3, the HTBI primer set was used. One entry per CDR3 protein results from TCRdb running MiXCR on the multiplex PCR reads. The profile shows around 340,000 distinct CDR3 sequences, approximately 15% of them singletons. The material sequenced was blood. The clonotype comes from a woman in her thirties with Graves' hyperthyroidism.

The DNA for the CDR3 is TGTGCCAGCAAGACAGGGAACGGAAACACCATATATTTT. As protein: CASKTGNGNTIYF. The chain couples TRBV11-2 to TRBJ1-3; 7 nucleotides line up with TRBD1. V dropped 7 bases and J dropped 4; count of bases not matched to a gene: 4. There are 13 residues in the CDR3. From germline, CDR1 is SGHAT and CDR2 FQNNGV.